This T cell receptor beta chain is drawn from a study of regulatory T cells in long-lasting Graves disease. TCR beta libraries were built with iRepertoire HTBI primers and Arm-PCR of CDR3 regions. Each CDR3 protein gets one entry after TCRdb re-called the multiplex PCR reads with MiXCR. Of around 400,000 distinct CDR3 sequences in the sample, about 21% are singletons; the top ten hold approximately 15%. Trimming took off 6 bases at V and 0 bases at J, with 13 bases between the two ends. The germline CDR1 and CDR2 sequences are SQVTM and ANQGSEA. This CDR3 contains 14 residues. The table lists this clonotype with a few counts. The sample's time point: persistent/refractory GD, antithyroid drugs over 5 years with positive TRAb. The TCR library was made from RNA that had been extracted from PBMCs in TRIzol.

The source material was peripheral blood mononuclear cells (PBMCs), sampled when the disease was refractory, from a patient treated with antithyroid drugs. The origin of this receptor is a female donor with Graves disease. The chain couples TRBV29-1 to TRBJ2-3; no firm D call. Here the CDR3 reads CSVALGSSTDTQYF. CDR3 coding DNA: TGCAGCGTCGCTCTAGGAAGTAGCACAGATACGCAGTATTTT.